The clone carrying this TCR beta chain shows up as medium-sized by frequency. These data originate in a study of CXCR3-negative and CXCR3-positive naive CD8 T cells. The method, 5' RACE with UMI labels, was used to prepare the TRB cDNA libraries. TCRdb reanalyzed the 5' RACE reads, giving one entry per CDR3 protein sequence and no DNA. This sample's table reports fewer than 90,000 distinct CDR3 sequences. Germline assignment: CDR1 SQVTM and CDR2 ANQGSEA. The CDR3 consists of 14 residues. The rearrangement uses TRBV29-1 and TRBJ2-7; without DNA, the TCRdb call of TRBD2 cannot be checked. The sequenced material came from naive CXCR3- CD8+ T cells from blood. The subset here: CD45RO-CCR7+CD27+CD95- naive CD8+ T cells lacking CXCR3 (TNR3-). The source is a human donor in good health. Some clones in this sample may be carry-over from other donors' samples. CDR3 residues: CSATGLAEGYEQYF.